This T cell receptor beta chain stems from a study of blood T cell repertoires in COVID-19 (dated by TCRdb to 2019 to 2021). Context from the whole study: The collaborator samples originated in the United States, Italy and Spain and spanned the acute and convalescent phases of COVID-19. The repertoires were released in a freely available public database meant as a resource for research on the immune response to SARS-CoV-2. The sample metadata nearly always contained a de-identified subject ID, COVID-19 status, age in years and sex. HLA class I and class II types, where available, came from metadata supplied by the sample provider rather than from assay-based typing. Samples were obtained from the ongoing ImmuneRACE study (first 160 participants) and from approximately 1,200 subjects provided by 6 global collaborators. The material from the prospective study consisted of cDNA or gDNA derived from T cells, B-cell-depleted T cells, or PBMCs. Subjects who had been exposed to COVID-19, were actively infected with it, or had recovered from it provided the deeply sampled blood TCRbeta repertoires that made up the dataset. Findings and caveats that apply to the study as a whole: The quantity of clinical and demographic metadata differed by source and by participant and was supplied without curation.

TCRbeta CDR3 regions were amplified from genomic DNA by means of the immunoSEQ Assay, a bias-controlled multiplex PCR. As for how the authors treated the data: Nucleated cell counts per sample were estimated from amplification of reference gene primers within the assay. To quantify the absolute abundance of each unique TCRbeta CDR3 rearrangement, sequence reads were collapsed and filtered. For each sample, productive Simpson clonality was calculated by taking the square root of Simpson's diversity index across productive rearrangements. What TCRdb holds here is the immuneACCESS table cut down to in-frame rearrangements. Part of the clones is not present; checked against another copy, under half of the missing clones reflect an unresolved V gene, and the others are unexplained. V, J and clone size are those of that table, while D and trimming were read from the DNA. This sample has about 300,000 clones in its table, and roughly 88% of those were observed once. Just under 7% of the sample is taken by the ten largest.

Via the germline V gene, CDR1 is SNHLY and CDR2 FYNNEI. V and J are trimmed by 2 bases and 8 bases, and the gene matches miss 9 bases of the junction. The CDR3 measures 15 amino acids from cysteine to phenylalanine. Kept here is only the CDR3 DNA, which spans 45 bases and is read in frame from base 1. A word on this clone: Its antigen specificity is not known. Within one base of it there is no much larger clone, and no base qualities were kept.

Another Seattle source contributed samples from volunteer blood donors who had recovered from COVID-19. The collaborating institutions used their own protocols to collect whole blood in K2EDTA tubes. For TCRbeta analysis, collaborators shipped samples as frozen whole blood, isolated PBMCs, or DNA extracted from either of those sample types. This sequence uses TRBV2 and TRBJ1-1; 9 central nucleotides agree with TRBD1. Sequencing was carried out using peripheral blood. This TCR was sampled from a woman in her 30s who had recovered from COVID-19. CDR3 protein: CASSEPQGQGTEAFF. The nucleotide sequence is TGTGCCAGCAGTGAACCCCAGGGACAGGGAACGGAAGCTTTCTTT.